Listed below are T cell receptor beta chains from one sample, sequenced in a study of T cell responses to AZD1222 COVID-19 vaccine. Produced via immunoSEQ multiplex PCR; TCRdb's table is partial and in-frame only. The table records roughly 260,000 clones, approximately 95% of them present only once. Sequencing used peripheral blood, obtained on day 0 of AZD1222 vaccination. The receptors come from an adult in good health. Both conserved end residues are part of each CDR3. A D gene is named only where the DNA matches it firmly. The listing skips clone size in some rows; elsewhere it reads once, few, many or a size class.

size: -; V: TRBV28; J: TRBJ1-1; length: 15; D: -; CDR3: CASSPRRGRYTEAFF; DNA: TGTGCCAGCAGTCCACGGCGGGGGAGGTACACTGAAGCTTTCTTT
size: once; V: TRBV18; J: TRBJ1-2; length: 15; D: -; CDR3: CASSPQQGANYGYTF; DNA: TGTGCCAGCTCACCACAACAGGGAGCTAACTATGGCTACACCTTC
size: -; V: TRBV7-3; J: TRBJ2-2; length: 14; D: -; CDR3: CASSLLQNTGELFF; DNA: TGTGCCAGCAGCTTATTACAGAACACCGGGGAGCTGTTTTTT
size: -; V: TRBV4-2; J: TRBJ1-1; length: 13; D: -; CDR3: CASSQGGGAEAFF; DNA: TGTGCCAGCAGCCAAGGGGGAGGGGCTGAAGCTTTCTTT
size: -; V: TRBV2; J: TRBJ1-6; length: 14; D: -; CDR3: CASSERRVNSPLHF; DNA: TGTGCCAGCAGTGAACGACGGGTTAATTCACCCCTCCACTTT
size: -; V: TRBV7-2; J: TRBJ2-1; length: 16; D: -; CDR3: CASSLAGESSYNEQFF; DNA: TGTGCCAGCAGCTTAGCGGGGGAGAGCTCCTACAATGAGCAGTTCTTC
size: -; V: TRBV28; J: TRBJ2-1; length: 14; D: TRBD2; CDR3: CASTWTSGSNEQFF; DNA: TGTGCCAGCACCTGGACTAGCGGGAGCAATGAGCAGTTCTTC
size: -; V: TRBV7-9; J: TRBJ2-7; length: 16; D: -; CDR3: CASAPPPFSPGNEQYF; DNA: TGTGCCAGCGCCCCCCCTCCCTTCTCTCCGGGAAACGAGCAGTACTTC
size: -; V: TRBV6-5; J: TRBJ1-1; length: 14; D: TRBD1; CDR3: CASSLRQGNTEAFF; DNA: TGTGCCAGCAGTCTCCGACAGGGAAATACTGAAGCTTTCTTT
size: -; V: TRBV28; J: TRBJ2-7; length: 13; D: -; CDR3: CASSSGLTYEQYF; DNA: TGTGCCAGCAGTTCAGGGTTAACATACGAGCAGTACTTC
size: once; V: TRBV28; J: TRBJ1-1; length: 17; D: TRBD1; CDR3: CASPPRVWDRVNIEAFF; DNA: TGTGCCAGCCCCCCCAGGGTGTGGGACAGGGTTAACATTGAAGCTTTCTTT
size: -; V: TRBV7-9; J: TRBJ1-3; length: 16; D: -; CDR3: CASSLGTVISGNTIYF; DNA: TGTGCCAGCAGCTTAGGGACAGTCATCTCTGGAAACACCATATATTTT
size: -; V: TRBV7-8; J: TRBJ1-5; length: 15; D: -; CDR3: CASSLAGAPSQPQHF; DNA: TGTGCCAGCAGCTTAGCGGGGGCGCCAAGTCAGCCCCAGCATTTT
size: -; V: TRBV6-1; J: TRBJ2-7; length: 16; D: TRBD1; CDR3: CASSEAIGQGTYEQYF; DNA: TGTGCCAGCAGTGAAGCGATCGGACAGGGGACTTACGAGCAGTACTTC
size: -; V: TRBV2; J: TRBJ1-1; length: 13; D: -; CDR3: CASGLGRNTEAFF; DNA: TGTGCCAGCGGCTTAGGGAGGAACACTGAAGCTTTCTTT
size: -; V: TRBV2; J: TRBJ2-1; length: 15; D: -; CDR3: CASSRGAVMSNEQFF; DNA: TGTGCCAGCAGTCGCGGGGCGGTTATGAGTAATGAGCAGTTCTTC
size: -; V: TRBV7-3; J: TRBJ1-1; length: 13; D: -; CDR3: CASSSSAGTEAFF; DNA: TGTGCCAGCAGCAGTTCCGCGGGCACTGAAGCTTTCTTT
size: once; V: TRBV28; J: TRBJ2-1; length: 12; D: -; CDR3: CASSSPGNEQFF; DNA: TGTGCCAGCAGTTCCCCGGGGAATGAGCAGTTCTTC
size: once; V: TRBV27; J: TRBJ1-2; length: 14; D: -; CDR3: CASSPLPGDGGYTF; DNA: TGTGCCAGCAGTCCCCTCCCGGGAGATGGGGGCTACACCTTC
size: -; V: TRBV28; J: TRBJ1-1; length: 15; D: -; CDR3: CASSNPGSLNTEAFF; DNA: TGTGCCAGCAGTAACCCGGGCTCACTGAACACTGAAGCTTTCTTT
size: -; V: TRBV3-1/TRBV3-2; J: TRBJ1-1; length: 16; D: -; CDR3: CASSPRWGGIDTEAFF; DNA: TGTGCCAGCAGCCCTCGTTGGGGTGGGATTGACACTGAAGCTTTCTTT
size: -; V: TRBV9; J: TRBJ2-2; length: 15; D: -; CDR3: CASSPRGASFGELFF; DNA: TGTGCCAGCAGCCCCCGGGGGGCCAGTTTCGGGGAGCTGTTTTTT
size: once; V: TRBV11-2; J: TRBJ1-1; length: 15; D: -; CDR3: CASSSRGAGNTEAFF; DNA: TGTGCCAGCAGCTCCCGTGGGGCCGGGAACACTGAAGCTTTCTTT
size: once; V: TRBV30; J: TRBJ2-7; length: 11; D: -; CDR3: CAWSTNYEQYF; DNA: TGTGCCTGGAGTACTAACTACGAGCAGTACTTC
size: -; V: TRBV5-1; J: TRBJ2-5; length: 14; D: -; CDR3: CASSPADAGETQYF; DNA: TGCGCCAGCAGCCCGGCGGATGCGGGAGAGACCCAGTACTTC
size: once; V: TRBV7-9; J: TRBJ2-3; length: 15; D: TRBD1; CDR3: CASSQRTGGADTQYF; DNA: TGTGCCAGCAGCCAAAGGACAGGGGGAGCAGATACGCAGTATTTT
size: -; V: TRBV2; J: TRBJ2-7; length: 15; D: TRBD1; CDR3: CASSESRTGSNEQYF; DNA: TGTGCCAGCAGTGAAAGCAGGACAGGGAGCAACGAGCAGTACTTC
size: -; V: TRBV29-1; J: TRBJ1-1; length: 13; D: -; CDR3: CSVARGSNTEAFF; DNA: TGCAGCGTTGCTAGGGGGTCGAACACTGAAGCTTTCTTT
size: -; V: TRBV21-1; J: TRBJ2-7; length: 13; D: -; CDR3: CASSKRPGLEQYF; DNA: TGTGCCAGCAGTAAAAGGCCCGGGTTGGAGCAGTACTTC
size: once; V: TRBV19; J: TRBJ1-1; length: 15; D: -; CDR3: CASSTHLTRKTEAFF; DNA: TGTGCCAGTAGTACCCACCTGACAAGGAAGACTGAAGCTTTCTTT
size: -; V: TRBV27; J: TRBJ2-3; length: 17; D: -; CDR3: CASSFGWREAGTDTQYF; DNA: TGTGCCAGCAGTTTCGGATGGAGAGAGGCAGGCACAGATACGCAGTATTTT
size: -; V: TRBV7-2; J: TRBJ2-7; length: 15; D: TRBD2; CDR3: CASSGSGRGLDEQYF; DNA: TGTGCCAGCAGCGGTAGCGGGAGAGGGTTAGACGAGCAGTACTTC
size: -; V: TRBV7-8; J: TRBJ1-2; length: 15; D: TRBD1; CDR3: CASSFSRGARYGYTF; DNA: TGTGCCAGCAGCTTCAGCAGGGGGGCGAGGTATGGCTACACCTTC
size: once; V: TRBV21-1; J: TRBJ2-1; length: 14; D: -; CDR3: CASSKESAGDEQFF; DNA: TGTGCCAGCAGCAAAGAGTCGGCAGGGGATGAGCAGTTCTTC
size: -; V: TRBV2; J: TRBJ2-1; length: 16; D: -; CDR3: CASSAAPQRPTDEQFF; DNA: TGTGCCAGCAGTGCAGCCCCCCAGCGCCCCACCGATGAGCAGTTCTTC
size: -; V: TRBV21-1; J: TRBJ1-5; length: 16; D: -; CDR3: CASSPRDRVGNQPQHF; DNA: TGTGCCAGCAGCCCCCGGGACAGGGTCGGGAATCAGCCCCAGCATTTT
size: -; V: TRBV2; J: TRBJ1-1; length: 13; D: -; CDR3: CASSGEGDTEAFF; DNA: TGTGCCAGCAGTGGGGAAGGGGACACTGAAGCTTTCTTT
size: -; V: TRBV18; J: TRBJ1-5; length: 16; D: TRBD1; CDR3: CASSLSEGAGDQPQHF; DNA: TGTGCCAGCTCATTGTCGGAGGGGGCTGGCGATCAGCCCCAGCATTTT
size: -; V: TRBV30; J: TRBJ2-7; length: 14; D: TRBD2; CDR3: CAWVKTSGNHEQYF; DNA: TGTGCCTGGGTTAAGACTAGCGGGAATCACGAGCAGTACTTC
size: -; V: TRBV15; J: TRBJ1-2; length: 17; D: TRBD1; CDR3: CATSRAGGLWDSGGYTF; DNA: TGTGCCACCAGCAGAGCCGGAGGGCTTTGGGACAGTGGGGGCTACACCTTC
size: -; V: TRBV7-2; J: TRBJ2-1; length: 15; D: -; CDR3: CASSSRLFGTNEQFF; DNA: TGTGCCAGCAGCTCCAGACTCTTTGGTACGAATGAGCAGTTCTTC